The 15 T cell receptor beta chains listed next were all sequenced from one sample in a study of tumor-infiltrating lymphocytes in primary liver carcinoma. Unsorted whole blood served as the source of blood RNA, and germline DNA was extracted as well. With 500 ng total RNA as template and a constant-region primer, TCR beta cDNA was made. Libraries of TCR beta came from three nested multiplex PCR rounds with slightly modified ARM-PCR. It was with TRBV1-TRBV30 forward primers and a C-beta reverse primer that the first two PCR rounds were run, at about 9 cycles each. TCRdb ran MiXCR on the multiplex PCR reads and lists one entry per CDR3 protein. The table lists 180,000 or so distinct CDR3 sequences, 50% to 75% of them singletons. Sequenced sample: peripheral blood. The receptors here all came from a man aged 35 to 55 with primary liver carcinoma and hepatitis B virus infection.

V is TRBV29-1 and J is TRBJ2-5, with 7 bases fitting TRBD2. With V trimmed by 8 bases and J by 0 bases, 6 bases remained unmatched. This CDR3 contains 13 residues. Germline CDR1 is SQVTM and CDR2 is ANQGSEA. Written as DNA, the CDR3 is TGCAGCATTTCGCGGGGGAACCAAGAGACCCAGTACTTC. It encodes CSISRGNQETQYF.

Comment on this clonotype: The junction differs from germline at one of its ends, possibly a read error. V is TRBV12-3 or TRBV12-4 and J is TRBJ2-6; no definite D call. The CDR3 has 16 amino acids. The CDR3 nucleotides read TGTGCCGGCAGTTCCGGGCTCCGTGCCGGGGCCAACGTCCTGACTTTC. Its translation is CAGSSGLRAGANVLTF.

J is TRBJ2-5 and V is TRBV4-2; D may be TRBD1 or TRBD2 (7 bases each). The V end lost 0 bases, the J end lost 1 base, and 21 bases lay between the germline ends. Germline lookup yields CDR1 LGHNA and CDR2 YNFKEQ. This CDR3 region has 19 residues. This CDR3 is CASSQDRIGRGLPQETQYF. CDR3 sequence (DNA): TGTGCCAGCAGCCAAGATAGGATAGGGAGGGGGCTACCCCAAGAGACCCAGTACTTC.

With respect to this clonotype: No conserved phenylalanine or tryptophan is present at the end of the CDR3, so a read error is the likely explanation. The chain joins TRBV29-1 to TRBJ1-2, with TRBD1 as a possible D gene (6 bases). V shed 2 bases and J shed 4 bases, with 14 bases lying between them. The V gene's germline CDR1 is SQVTM and CDR2 ANQGSEA. CDR3 length: 14 residues. As DNA, the CDR3 is TGCAGCGTTGAAATGTCCCGGGACACCTATGGCTACACCGTC. Its protein is CSVEMSRDTYGYTV.

This clonotype was observed a few times. The chain employs TRBV5-1 and TRBJ2-1; D is ambiguous. Germline V CDR1 and CDR2: SGHRS, YFSETQ. The CDR3 is 14 amino acids. V was cut by 0 bases and J by 9 bases, with 13 bases left in between. The CDR3 DNA is TGCGCCAGCAGCTTGGACGGGTGGAGCACTGAGCAGTTCTTC. Translated, it gives CASSLDGWSTEQFF.

The chain uses TRBV29-1 and TRBJ2-7; maybe TRBD2 (5 bases). The CDR3 is 15 amino acids. CDR1 is SQVTM and CDR2 is ANQGSEA in the germline V gene. V was pared by 5 bases and J by 1 base, with 18 bases between. The DNA for the CDR3 is TGCAGCGTTAGACGACTATCGGGTGAATCCTACGAGCAGTACTTC. Protein: CSVRRLSGESYEQYF.

On this clonotype itself: A much larger clone differs from this one at a single base, so this may be a read error. The CDR3 loop is CAISESSGGSTKQYF. In DNA form, the CDR3 reads TGTGCCATCAGTGAGTCTAGCGGGGGCTCTACCAAGCAGTACTTC. The gene calls are TRBV10-3 and TRBJ2-7, with 9 bases aligning to TRBD2. CDR3 size: 15 residues. With V trimmed by 0 bases and J by 8 bases, 8 bases remained unmatched. Germline V lookup: CDR1 ENHRY, CDR2 SYGVKD.

The V gene is TRBV10-3, the J gene TRBJ2-3; D gene ambiguous. The CDR3 has 14 residues. Germline CDR1 and CDR2: ENHRY and SYGVKD. Trimming cost V 0 bases and J 6 bases, with 10 bases left between them. The CDR3 nucleotides are TGTGCCATCAGTGAGTCGGCGACCCCGGATACGCAGTATTTT. It encodes CAISESATPDTQYF.

The V call is TRBV10-3, the J call TRBJ2-2; 9 nucleotides line up with TRBD1. There are 14 residues in the CDR3. J was trimmed by 3 bases and V by 11 bases; bases with no gene match: 7. CDR1 is ENHRY, CDR2 SYGVKD, per germline. For the CDR3, the DNA is TGTGCCTCCCGGGACAGGGATGACACCGGGGAGCTGTTTTTT. It codes for CASRDRDDTGELFF.

The table lists this clonotype with many counts. V is TRBV11-2 and J is TRBJ1-1; D ambiguous. CDR3 length equals 13 residues. Germline V CDR1 and CDR2: SGHAT, FQNNGV. V shed 2 bases and J shed 6 bases, with 10 bases lying between them. CDR3 protein: CASSLSSWAEAFF. The CDR3, as DNA: TGTGCCAGCAGCTTATCCAGCTGGGCTGAAGCTTTCTTT.

This clonotype has just a few counts. The rearrangement links TRBV6-5 to TRBJ2-2, with 9 bases that match TRBD2. This CDR3 has 16 amino acids. Germline V gene sequence: CDR1 MNHEY, CDR2 SVGAGI. J lost 2 bases, V lost 3 bases, and 4 bases had no gene match. CDR3 DNA: TGTGCCAGCAGTTATTGGACTAGCGTTAACACCGGGGAGCTGTTTTTT. The encoded protein is CASSYWTSVNTGELFF.

The chain joins TRBV11-2 to TRBJ2-1, with no clear D. V gave up 0 bases and J gave up 9 bases, with 12 bases separating them. The CDR3 has 14 residues. Germline-derived CDR1 and CDR2 are SGHAT and FQNNGV. For the CDR3, the DNA is TGTGCCAGCAGCTTAGATAAGTTGGCATTTGAGCAGTTCTTC. Encoded protein: CASSLDKLAFEQFF.

V usage is TRBV29-1 and J usage is TRBJ1-4; TRBD1 matches 8 bases. CDR1 and CDR2 from the germline V gene are SQVTM and ANQGSEA. The CDR3 consists of 13 residues. J was trimmed by 7 bases and V by 5 bases; bases with no gene match: 6. Here the CDR3 DNA reads TGCAGCGTTTCGGACAGGGCGACTGAAAAACTGTTTTTT. It is translated as CSVSDRATEKLFF.

This clonotype was picked up a small number of times. The junction shows a germline mismatch at one end, possibly a read error. The V call is TRBV7-8, the J call TRBJ1-1; possibly TRBD1 for D (5 bases). CDR1 SGHVS and CDR2 FQNEAQ come from the germline V gene. The CDR3 totals 14 residues. Written as DNA, the CDR3 is TGTGCTAGCAGCTTAGGGCAGGGACGCACTGAAGCTTTCTTT. Translated: CASSLGQGRTEAFF.

CDR3 DNA sequence: TGCAGCGTTGTCCCTCCGGGACAGGGTCCTGAGCAGTTCTTC. It is translated as CSVVPPGQGPEQFF. The rearrangement joins TRBV29-1 to TRBJ2-1, with 9 bases lining up with TRBD1. The CDR3 runs 14 residues. Per the germline V gene, CDR1 is SQVTM and CDR2 is ANQGSEA. Trimming removed 4 bases from V and 9 bases from J; junction bases left unmatched: 10.